This T cell receptor (beta chain) was found in a study of post-analysis software for immune sequencing data. Study details: The disease courses covered relapsing-remitting, secondary progressive and progressive-relapsing multiple sclerosis.

About this clonotype: As yet, its antigen is unknown.

Study outcomes and limitations: Samples from one preparation batch, clustered by F measure, grouped strongly together. Roughly five TRBV segments were significantly more frequent in patients than in controls. TRBV5-6, TRBV5-1 and TRBV20-1 were among these segments.

CDR3 size: 17 residues. TCR beta cDNA libraries included unique molecular identifiers. TCRdb itself ran the PCR reads through MiXCR, one entry per CDR3 protein. This table has roughly 800,000 distinct CDR3 sequences, under 70% appearing once. This clonotype originated in a girl aged 5 to 17 with multiple sclerosis. The specimen was blood. This chain joins TRBV12-3 or TRBV12-4 and TRBJ2-4; TRBD1 aligns across 7 bases. The end of the DNA is better explained by TRBJ2-7, so the J call may be wrong. The CDR3 nucleotides are TGTGCCAGCAGTAACGCCCGCGGACAGGCGCCGTTCTACGAGCAGTACTTC. The encoded protein is CASSNARGQAPFYEQYF.